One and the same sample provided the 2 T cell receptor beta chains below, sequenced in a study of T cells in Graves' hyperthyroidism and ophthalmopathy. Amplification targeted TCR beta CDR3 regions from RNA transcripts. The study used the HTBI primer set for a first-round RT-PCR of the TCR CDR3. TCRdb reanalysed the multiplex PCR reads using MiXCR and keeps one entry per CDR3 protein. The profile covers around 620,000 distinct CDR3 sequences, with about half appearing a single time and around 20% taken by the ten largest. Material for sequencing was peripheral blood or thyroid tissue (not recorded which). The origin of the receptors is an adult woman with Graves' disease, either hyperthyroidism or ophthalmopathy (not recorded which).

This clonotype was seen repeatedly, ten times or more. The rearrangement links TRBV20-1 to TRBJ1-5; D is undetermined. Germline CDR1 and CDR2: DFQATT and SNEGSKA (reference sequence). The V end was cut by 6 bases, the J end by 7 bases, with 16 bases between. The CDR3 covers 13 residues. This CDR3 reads CSALVGSMQPQHF. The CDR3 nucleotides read TGCAGTGCCTTAGTTGGTTCCATGCAGCCCCAGCATTTT.

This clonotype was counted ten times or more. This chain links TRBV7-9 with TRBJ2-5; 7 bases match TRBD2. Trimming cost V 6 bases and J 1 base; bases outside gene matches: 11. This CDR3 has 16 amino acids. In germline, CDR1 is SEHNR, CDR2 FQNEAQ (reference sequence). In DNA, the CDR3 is TGTGCCAGCAGTACCAACCGGGACTATACCCAAGAGACCCAGTACTTC. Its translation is CASSTNRDYTQETQYF.